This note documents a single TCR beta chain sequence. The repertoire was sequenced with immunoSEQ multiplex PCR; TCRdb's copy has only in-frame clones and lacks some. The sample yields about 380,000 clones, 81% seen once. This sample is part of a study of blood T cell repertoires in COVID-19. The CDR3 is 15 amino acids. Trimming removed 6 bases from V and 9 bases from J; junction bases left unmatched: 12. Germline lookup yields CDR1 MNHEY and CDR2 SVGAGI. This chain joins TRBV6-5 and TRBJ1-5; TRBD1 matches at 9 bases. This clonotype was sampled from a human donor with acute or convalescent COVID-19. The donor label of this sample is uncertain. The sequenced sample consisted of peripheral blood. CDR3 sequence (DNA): TGTGCCAGCAGAGCTATCGACAGGGGGAGTGTGCCCCAGCATTTT. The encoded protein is CASRAIDRGSVPQHF.